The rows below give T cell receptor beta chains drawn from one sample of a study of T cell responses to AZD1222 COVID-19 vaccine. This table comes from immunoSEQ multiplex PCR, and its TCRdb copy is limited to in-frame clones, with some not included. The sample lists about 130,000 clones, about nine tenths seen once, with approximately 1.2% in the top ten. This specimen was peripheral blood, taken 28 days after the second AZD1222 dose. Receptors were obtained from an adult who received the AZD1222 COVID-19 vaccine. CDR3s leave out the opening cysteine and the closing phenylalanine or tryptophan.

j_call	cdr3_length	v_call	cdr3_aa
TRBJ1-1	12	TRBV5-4	ASSYQGSITEAF
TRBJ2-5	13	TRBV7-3	ASSLFSGSQETQY
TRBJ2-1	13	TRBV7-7	ASSLDRGSYNEQF
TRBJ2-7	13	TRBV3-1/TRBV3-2	ASSQDLAVPYEQY
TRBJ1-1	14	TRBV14	ASSLKRQGANTEAF
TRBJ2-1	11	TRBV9	ASSVDLGDEQF
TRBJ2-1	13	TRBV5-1	ASSLGDPAANEQF
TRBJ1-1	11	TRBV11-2	ASKGHINTEAF
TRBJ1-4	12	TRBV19	ASSTPFDPEKLF
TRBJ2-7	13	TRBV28	ASSVMTSGAYEQY
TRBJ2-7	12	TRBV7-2	ASSFKEGTYEQY
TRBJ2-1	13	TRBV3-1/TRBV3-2	ASSQMTSADNEQF
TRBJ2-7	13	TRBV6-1	ASSSTGTSGYEQY
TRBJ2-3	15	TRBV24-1	ATSDPGTGGSTDTQY
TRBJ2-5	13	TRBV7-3	ASSLRAGGWETQY
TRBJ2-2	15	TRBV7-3	ASSLTMPSGSTGELF
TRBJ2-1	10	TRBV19	ATWTGGGEQF
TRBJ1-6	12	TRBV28	ASSIDRDYSPLH
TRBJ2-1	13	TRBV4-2	ASSQGLVDYNEQF
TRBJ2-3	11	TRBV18	ASSPPNRDTQY
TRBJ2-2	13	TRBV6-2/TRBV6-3	ASSYSLLNTGELF
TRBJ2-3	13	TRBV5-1	ASSALAGDTDTQY
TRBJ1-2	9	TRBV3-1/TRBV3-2	ASSQDRGYT
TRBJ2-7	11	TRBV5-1	ASSPGQFYEQY
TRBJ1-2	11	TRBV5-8	ASSPGRNYGYT
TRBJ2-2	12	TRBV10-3	AISEGDATGELF
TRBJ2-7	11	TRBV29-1	SVVGVLVGEQY
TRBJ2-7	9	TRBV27	ASKGAYEQY
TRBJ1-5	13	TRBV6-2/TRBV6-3	ASSSRGLNNQPQH
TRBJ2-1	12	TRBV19	ASSIGRGPNEQF
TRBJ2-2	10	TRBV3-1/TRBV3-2	ASSQAGLELF
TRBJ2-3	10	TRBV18	ASSIQEDTQY
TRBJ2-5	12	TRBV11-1	ASSPARGQETQY
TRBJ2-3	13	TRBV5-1	ASSSRPQQTDTQY
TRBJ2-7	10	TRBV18	ASSPNTYEQY
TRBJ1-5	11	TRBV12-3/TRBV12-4	ASRPGWGQPQH
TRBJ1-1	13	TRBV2	ASRLGDGGRTEAF
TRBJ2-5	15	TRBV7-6	ASSSPLQVGFEETQY
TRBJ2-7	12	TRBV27	ASSFLAAPYEQY
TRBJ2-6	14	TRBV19	ASSIFRGSGANVLT
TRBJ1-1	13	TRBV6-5	ATKVKGPEDTEAF
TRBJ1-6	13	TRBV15	ATSRDRQANSPLH
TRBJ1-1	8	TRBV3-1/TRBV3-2	ASSQVSTV
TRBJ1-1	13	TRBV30	AWSPPGQRWTEAF